Presented here are 13 T cell receptor beta chains from one specimen sequenced in a study of chemoradiotherapy in HPV16-positive cancers. The assay was immunoSEQ multiplex PCR, and TCRdb's table has in-frame clones only and misses some. This table has 36,000 or so clones, around three quarters appearing once. Sequenced material: blood, taken from a patient who underwent chemoradiotherapy. These receptors were collected from a human donor with HPV-associated anogenital cancer.

CDR3 DNA: TGCGCCAGCAGCTTCCGGACAGGGCTCGATTCTGGGGCCAACGTCCTGACTTTC. Translated: CASSFRTGLDSGANVLTF. The genes are TRBV5-1 and TRBJ2-6; 8 nucleotides line up with TRBD1. Trimming cost V 2 bases and J 1 base; bases outside gene matches: 8. The CDR3 spans 18 residues. CDR1 and CDR2 from the germline V gene are SGHRS and YFSETQ.

The rearrangement joins TRBV12-5 to TRBJ2-5, with TRBD2 identical over 7 bases. This CDR3 spans 15 amino acids. Germline CDR1 is LGHNT and CDR2 is FRNRAP. Unmatched junction bases numbered 7, after V lost 1 base and J lost 5 bases. CDR3 loop: CASGLESPGGETQYF. The CDR3 DNA sequence: TGTGCTAGTGGTTTGGAGAGCCCCGGGGGGGAGACCCAGTACTTC. Full variable domain (remainder filled in from reference TRBV12-5 and TRBJ2-5): DARVTQTPRHKVTEMGQEVTMRCQPILGHNTVFWYRQTMMQGLELLAYFRNRAPLDDSGMPKDRFSAEMPDATLATLKIQPSEPRDSAVYFCASGLESPGGETQYFGPGTRLLVL.

The CDR3 is CASSSTASGVSTQYF. DNA for the CDR3: TGTGCCAGCAGCTCGACTGCTAGCGGGGTATCTACGCAGTATTTT. This rearrangement joins TRBV7-6 to TRBJ2-3; 9 bases fit TRBD2. V shed 4 bases and J 8 bases; nucleotides not matched to a gene: 10. The CDR3 spans 15 residues. CDR1 is SGHVS, CDR2 FNYEAQ, per germline. Combining the CDR3 with reference TRBV7-6 and TRBJ2-3 gives the whole variable domain GAGVSQSPRYKVTKRGQDVALRCDPISGHVSLYWYRQALGQGPEFLTYFNYEAQQDKSGLPNDRFSAERPEGSISTLTIQRTEQRDSAMYRCASSSTASGVSTQYFGPGTRLTVL.

This chain joins TRBV27 and TRBJ2-7; D perhaps matches TRBD2 (6 bases). Between the trimmed V and J ends, which lost 3 bases and 5 bases, there was a span of 14 bases. The CDR3 is 14 residues long. Per germline, CDR1 MNHEY and CDR2 SMNVEV (reference sequence). The CDR3 region has the DNA TGTGCCAGCAGTTTGGCGACTAGTAGCCACGAGCAGTACTTC. It yields the protein CASSLATSSHEQYF.

The CDR3 region has the DNA TGTGCCAGCAGCTTCGGACTGGGGTTCACTGAAGCTTTCTTT. Protein: CASSFGLGFTEAFF. The rearrangement joins TRBV5-4 to TRBJ1-1; D unclear. The CDR3 runs 14 residues. V lost 2 bases and J lost 4, with 12 bases in between. The V gene's germline CDR1 is SGHNT and CDR2 YYREEE (reference sequence).

This clone was observed a single time. CDR3 region: CAWTRVYGYTF. In DNA form, the CDR3 reads TGTGCCTGGACCCGTGTCTATGGCTACACCTTC. V is TRBV30 and J is TRBJ1-2; D remains unclear. The CDR3 consists of 11 residues. The V end was cut by 4 bases, the J end by 4 bases, with 7 bases between. CDR1 and CDR2 (germline): GTSNPN, SVGIG (reference sequence).

This clone has more than one count but fewer than ten. This rearrangement joins TRBV6-1 to TRBJ1-3, with D perhaps matching TRBD1 (6 bases). CDR3 size: 13 residues. V was shortened by 8 bases and J by 3 bases, with 11 bases between the two germline ends. CDR1 is MNHNS, CDR2 SASEGT, per germline. For the CDR3, the DNA is TGTGCCAGCCGGGGGCTATTTGGAAACACCATATATTTT. Amino acid sequence: CASRGLFGNTIYF.

The chain links TRBV19 to TRBJ1-1; tentative D call: TRBD1 (6 bases). This CDR3 comprises 14 residues. The V gene lost 3 bases and the J gene lost 3 bases, with 11 bases spanning the gap. Germline CDR1 is LNHDA and CDR2 is SQIVND (reference sequence). CDR3 residues: CASSIWEGDTEAFF. The CDR3 DNA is TGTGCCAGTAGTATTTGGGAGGGGGACACTGAAGCTTTCTTT.

The J gene is TRBJ2-1, the V gene TRBV6-5, with TRBD1 matching over 10 bases. Germline CDR1 reads MNHEY; CDR2 reads SVGAGI. The V segment lost 5 bases and the J segment 4 bases; nucleotides outside the gene matches: 2. The CDR3 has 14 residues. CDR3 protein: CASSLGQGYNEQFF. As DNA, the CDR3 is TGTGCCAGCAGTCTGGGACAGGGGTACAATGAGCAGTTCTTC.

The chain combines TRBV18 with TRBJ1-5; D ambiguous. Looked up from germline, CDR1 is KGHSH and CDR2 is LQKENI. Trimming removed 2 bases from V and 4 bases from J, with 6 bases in between. This CDR3 has 13 residues. CDR3 residues: CASSPSDNQPQHF. CDR3 DNA sequence: TGTGCCAGCTCACCATCGGATAATCAGCCCCAGCATTTT.

This clone was counted only a few times. V usage is TRBV11-3 and J usage is TRBJ2-1, with D maybe TRBD2 (6 bases). This CDR3 is 14 amino acids long. V was pared by 5 bases and J by 6 bases, with 14 bases between. Germline assignment: CDR1 SGHNT and CDR2 YENEEA. CDR3 in amino acids: CASSLTPTSNEQFF. CDR3 DNA: TGTGCCAGCAGCCTAACCCCGACTAGCAATGAGCAGTTCTTC.

The chain recombines TRBV19 with TRBJ1-4; D remains ambiguous. Per the germline V gene, CDR1 is LNHDA and CDR2 is SQIVND (reference sequence). The CDR3 is 14 residues long. V was cut by 3 bases and J by 8 bases, with 13 bases left in between. CDR3 sequence: CASSIFGLGEKLFF. CDR3 DNA sequence: TGTGCCAGTAGTATTTTCGGGCTAGGGGAAAAACTGTTTTTT.

The chain uses TRBV5-6 and TRBJ2-7; the D gene could be TRBD1 or TRBD2 (5 bases each). The V gene lost 4 bases and the J gene lost 7 bases, with 12 bases spanning the gap. This CDR3 contains 12 residues. Germline values: CDR1 SGHDT, CDR2 YYEEEE. CDR3 residues: CASSRTTGEQYF. The CDR3 bases are TGTGCCAGCAGCCGGACAACGGGGGAGCAGTACTTC.